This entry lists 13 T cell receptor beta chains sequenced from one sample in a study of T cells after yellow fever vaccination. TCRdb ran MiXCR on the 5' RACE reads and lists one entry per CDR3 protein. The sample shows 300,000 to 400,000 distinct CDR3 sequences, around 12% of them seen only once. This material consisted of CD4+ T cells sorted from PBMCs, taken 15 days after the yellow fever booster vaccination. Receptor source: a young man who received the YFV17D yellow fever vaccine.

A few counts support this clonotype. The CDR3 DNA reads as TGTGCCAGCAGTGAAGGACAGTACGAGCAGTACGTC. It specifies CASSEGQYEQYV. This chain links TRBV6-1 with TRBJ2-7; tentative D call: TRBD1 (5 bases). This CDR3 spans 12 amino acids. Germline lookup yields CDR1 MNHNS and CDR2 SASEGT. Trimming shortened V by 1 base and J by 4 bases, and 5 bases separated the two germline ends.

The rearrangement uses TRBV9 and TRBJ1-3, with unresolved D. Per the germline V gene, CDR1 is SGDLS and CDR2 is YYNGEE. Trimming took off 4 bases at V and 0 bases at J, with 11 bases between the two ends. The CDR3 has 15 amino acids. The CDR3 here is CASSIDTGSGNTIYF. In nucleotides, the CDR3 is TGTGCCAGCAGCATAGACACCGGCTCTGGAAACACCATATATTTT. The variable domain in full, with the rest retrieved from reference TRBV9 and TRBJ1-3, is DSGVTQTPKHLITATGQRVTLRCSPRSGDLSVYWYQQSLDQGLQFLIQYYNGEERAKGNILERFSAQQFPDLHSELNLSSLELGDSALYFCASSIDTGSGNTIYFGEGSWLTVV.

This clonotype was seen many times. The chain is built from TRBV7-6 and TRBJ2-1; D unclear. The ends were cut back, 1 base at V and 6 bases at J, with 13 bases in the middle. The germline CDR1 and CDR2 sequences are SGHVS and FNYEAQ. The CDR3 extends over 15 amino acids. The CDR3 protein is CASSLEGKGVNEQFF. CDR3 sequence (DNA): TGTGCCAGCAGCTTAGAGGGAAAAGGAGTCAATGAGCAGTTCTTC.

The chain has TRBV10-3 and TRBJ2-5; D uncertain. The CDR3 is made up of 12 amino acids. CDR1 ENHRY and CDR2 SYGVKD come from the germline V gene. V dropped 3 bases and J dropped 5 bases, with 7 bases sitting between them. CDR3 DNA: TGTGCCATCAGTGAATCCATGGAGACCCAGTACTTC. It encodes CAISESMETQYF.

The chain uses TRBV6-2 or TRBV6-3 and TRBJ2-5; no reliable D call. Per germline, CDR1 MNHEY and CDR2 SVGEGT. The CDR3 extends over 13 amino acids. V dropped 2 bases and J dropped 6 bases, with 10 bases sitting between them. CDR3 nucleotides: TGTGCCAGCAGTTACAGTAACGGGCAGACCCAGTACTTC. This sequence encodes CASSYSNGQTQYF.

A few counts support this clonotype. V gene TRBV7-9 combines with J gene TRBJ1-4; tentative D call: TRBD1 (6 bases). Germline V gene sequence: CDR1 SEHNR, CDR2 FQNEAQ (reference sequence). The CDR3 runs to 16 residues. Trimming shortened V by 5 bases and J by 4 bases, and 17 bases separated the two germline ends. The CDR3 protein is CASSPDRSSFNEKLFF. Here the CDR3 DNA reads TGTGCCAGCAGCCCCGACAGGTCGTCCTTTAATGAAAAACTGTTTTTT. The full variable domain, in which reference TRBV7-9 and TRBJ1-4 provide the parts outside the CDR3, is DTGVSQNPRHKITKRGQNVTFRCDPISEHNRLYWYRQTLGQGPEFLTYFQNEAQLEKSRLLSDRFSAERPKGSFSTLEIQRTEQGDSAMYLCASSPDRSSFNEKLFFGSGTQLSVL.

The CDR3 region has the DNA TGTGCCAGCAGTTCACCGGACAGGCCCGGGGAGCTGTTTTTT. Translation: CASSSPDRPGELFF. The chain has TRBV28 and TRBJ2-2, with 7 bases fitting TRBD1. CDR3 length equals 14 residues. CDR1 and CDR2 (germline): MDHEN, SYDVKM. V lost 4 bases to trimming and J lost 6 bases; unmatched junction nucleotides: 5.

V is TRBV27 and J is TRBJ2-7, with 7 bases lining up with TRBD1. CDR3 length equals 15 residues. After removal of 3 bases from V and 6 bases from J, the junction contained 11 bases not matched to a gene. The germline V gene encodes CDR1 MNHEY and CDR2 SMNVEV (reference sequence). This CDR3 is CASSFSDRVAGEQYF. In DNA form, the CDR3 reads TGTGCCAGCAGTTTCTCCGACAGGGTAGCAGGCGAGCAGTACTTC.

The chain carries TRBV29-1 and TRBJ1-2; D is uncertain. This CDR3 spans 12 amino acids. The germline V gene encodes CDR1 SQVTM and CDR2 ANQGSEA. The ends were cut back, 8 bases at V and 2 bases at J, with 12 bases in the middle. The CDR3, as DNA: TGCAGCTCCGGGTCCGTCAACTATGGCTACACCTTC. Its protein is CSSGSVNYGYTF.

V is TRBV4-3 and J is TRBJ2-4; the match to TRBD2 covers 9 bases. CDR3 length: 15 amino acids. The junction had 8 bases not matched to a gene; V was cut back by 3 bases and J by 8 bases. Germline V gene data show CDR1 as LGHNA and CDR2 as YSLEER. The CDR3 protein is CASSQGGTSRDIQYF. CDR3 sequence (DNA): TGCGCCAGCAGCCAGGGCGGGACTAGCCGGGACATTCAGTACTTC.

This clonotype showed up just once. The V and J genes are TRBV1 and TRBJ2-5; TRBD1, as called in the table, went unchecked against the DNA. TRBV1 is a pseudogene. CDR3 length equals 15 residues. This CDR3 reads CTSSRPGVAGETQYF. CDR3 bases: TGCACCAGCAGCCGCCCCGGAGTCGCAGGAGAGACCCAGTACTTC.

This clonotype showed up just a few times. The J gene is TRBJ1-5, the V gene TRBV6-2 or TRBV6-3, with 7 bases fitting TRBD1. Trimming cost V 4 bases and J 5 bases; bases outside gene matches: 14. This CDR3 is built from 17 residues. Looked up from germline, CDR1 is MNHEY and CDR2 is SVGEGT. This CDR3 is CASSSPVAGQNYQPQHF. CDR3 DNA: TGTGCCAGCAGTTCCCCAGTGGCGGGACAGAATTATCAGCCCCAGCATTTT.

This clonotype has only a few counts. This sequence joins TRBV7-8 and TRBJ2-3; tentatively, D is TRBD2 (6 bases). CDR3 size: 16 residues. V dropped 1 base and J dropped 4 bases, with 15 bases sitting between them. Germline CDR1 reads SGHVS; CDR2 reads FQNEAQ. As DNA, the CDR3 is TGTGCCAGCAGCTTAGAGGTTGGGGGAGGCGCAGATACGCAGTATTTT. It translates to CASSLEVGGGADTQYF.